This T cell receptor beta chain originates from a study of blood T cell repertoires in COVID-19. Background on the study: Sites in the United States, Italy and Spain provided acute and convalescent COVID-19 samples.

The authors' processing: Researchers report that nucleated cell counts were estimated from reference gene primer amplification. Using immunoSEQ multiplex PCR, the repertoire was profiled, and TCRdb retains in-frame clones only, with some absent. V and J calls and clone size come straight from that table; D and trimming were deduced from the DNA. Of 250,000 to 300,000 clones listed, about 86% are singletons. V lost 5 bases and J lost 7, with 20 bases in between. Looked up from germline, CDR1 is SGHVS and CDR2 is FQNEAQ. The CDR3 length is 15 residues. Ages ranged from roughly 18 to 100 years, with residence in more than 20 US areas. Cohort allocation depended upon clinical history that participants reported.

The rearrangement uses TRBV7-8 and TRBJ1-1; D might be TRBD1 (5 bases). This TCR came from a young man with acute COVID-19. Source material: PBMCs or T cells enriched from blood (not recorded which). CDR3 sequence (DNA): TGTGCCAGCAGCCCCAGGGTTTCAGGGTTCGTTGAAGCTTTCTTT. This encodes CASSPRVSGFVEAFF.